These T cell receptor beta chains were read from a single sample in a study of control samples from healthy donors and cancer patients. Some clones are missing from TCRdb's copy, which holds only in-frame ones; the method was immunoSEQ multiplex PCR. This sample has around 140,000 clones, with under 95% found just once. The source material was blood. These receptors all stem from a man aged 18 to 29 in good health. Each CDR3 is given with its conserved first and last residue. Fields, in order: clone size, D gene, CDR3 length, J gene, V gene, CDR3 DNA, CDR3 protein. D genes are given only for firm matches. The size entry is marked missing in some rows and otherwise reads once, few, many or a size class.

- - 14 TRBJ1-2 TRBV6-1 TGTGCCAGCAGTGAAGTTCTAGGTCCCGGTGGCTACACCTTC CASSEVLGPGGYTF
- - 14 TRBJ2-2 TRBV5-1 TGCGCCAGCAGCTTAGATGTTCGGGCCGGGGAGCTGTTTTTT CASSLDVRAGELFF
once - 14 TRBJ1-2 TRBV7-3 TGTGCCAGCAGCTTAACAGGGGGTGACTATGGCTACACCTTC CASSLTGGDYGYTF
- - 14 TRBJ2-1 TRBV7-3 TGTGCCAGCAGCTTACTAGCGAACAACAATGAGCAGTTCTTC CASSLLANNNEQFF
- - 15 TRBJ1-2 TRBV5-1 TGCGCCAGCAGCCCCAACGGGGAGGGACTGCATGGCTACACCTTC CASSPNGEGLHGYTF
- TRBD1 16 TRBJ1-1 TRBV7-9 TGTGCCAGCAGCTTAGACAGGACAGGGCTAAACACTGAAGCTTTCTTT CASSLDRTGLNTEAFF
- - 12 TRBJ1-1 TRBV5-1 TGCGCCAGCAGCTTGGTGAACACTGAAGCTTTCTTT CASSLVNTEAFF
- TRBD1 15 TRBJ1-2 TRBV4-1 TGCGCCAGCAGCTCACCCGGGACAGGGAACTATGGCTACACCTTC CASSSPGTGNYGYTF
- - 15 TRBJ2-7 TRBV6-2/TRBV6-3 TGTGCCAGCAGTCGGACATTCCCCAGCTCCTACGAGCAGTACTTC CASSRTFPSSYEQYF
- TRBD1 13 TRBJ2-5 TRBV18 TGTGCCAGCTCATCGGGACAGCAAGAGACCCAGTACTTC CASSSGQQETQYF
few - 13 TRBJ2-1 TRBV5-1 TGCGCCAGCAGGACCGGAAGGGGCCCTGAGCAGTTCTTC CASRTGRGPEQFF
- - 13 TRBJ1-2 TRBV7-3 TGTGCCAGCAGCTTAAGGCCAGGCTATGGCTACACCTTC CASSLRPGYGYTF
- - 14 TRBJ1-1 TRBV15 TGTGCCACCAGCAGGGATAGGCGGGACACTGAAGCTTTCTTT CATSRDRRDTEAFF
- - 11 TRBJ2-7 TRBV12-3/TRBV12-4 TGTGCCAGCGGCTTCTTCTACGAGCAGTACTTC CASGFFYEQYF
- - 16 TRBJ1-2 TRBV7-2 TGTGCCAGCAGCTTAGAGGGGCAAGGGGGAATCTATGGCTACACCTTC CASSLEGQGGIYGYTF
once - 15 TRBJ1-5 TRBV19 TGTGCCAGCGACATCAACCCACAGGGAAGCCAGCCCCAGCATTTT CASDINPQGSQPQHF
once - 13 TRBJ1-2 TRBV27 TGTGCCAGCAGTTTGGGGATAAGCTATGGCTACACCTTC CASSLGISYGYTF
- TRBD1 16 TRBJ2-7 TRBV7-2 TGTGCCAGCAGCCTCGACCTCCGGGACAGGCCCTACGAGCAGTACTTC CASSLDLRDRPYEQYF
- - 16 TRBJ2-3 TRBV5-6 TGTGCCAGCAGCTTGGTCTCCATCCAGGGGCCAGATACGCAGTATTTT CASSLVSIQGPDTQYF
- - 15 TRBJ2-5 TRBV11-2 TGTGCCAGCAGCTTAGATGGGGGGACGTTTGAGACCCAGTACTTC CASSLDGGTFETQYF
- - 15 TRBJ2-5 TRBV5-1 TGCGCCAGCAGCTTGGGGGACAAGATACAAGAGACCCAGTACTTC CASSLGDKIQETQYF
- - 13 TRBJ2-1 TRBV19 TGTGCCAGTAGTATAGGGTCTAACAATGAGCAGTTCTTC CASSIGSNNEQFF
- - 15 TRBJ1-6 TRBV5-1 TGCGCCAGCAGCTTGAGCGGGGGGCAGGATTCACCCCTCCACTTT CASSLSGGQDSPLHF
- - 14 TRBJ1-6 TRBV12-5 TGTGCTAGTGCCCGTCGGGAGGTTGGTTCACCCCTCCACTTT CASARREVGSPLHF
- - 13 TRBJ2-5 TRBV6-6 TGTGCCAGCAGTTCCTCCCTCGGCGAGACCCAGTACTTC CASSSSLGETQYF
- - 15 TRBJ1-5 TRBV3-1/TRBV3-2 TGTGCCAGCAGCCCGGGGGAGTGGGGCAATCAGCCCCAGCATTTT CASSPGEWGNQPQHF
- - 14 TRBJ1-6 TRBV14 TGTGCCAGCAGCCTTACCCCGAATAATTCACCCCTCCACTTT CASSLTPNNSPLHF
- - 14 TRBJ1-5 TRBV6-5 TGTGCCAGCAGTTACTCTGCAGGAGACCAGCCCCAGCATTTT CASSYSAGDQPQHF
- TRBD1 14 TRBJ1-1 TRBV5-5 TGTGCCAGCAGCCGAGCCCAGGGGGCGGGTGAAGCTTTCTTT CASSRAQGAGEAFF
- - 17 TRBJ1-3 TRBV3-1/TRBV3-2 TGTGCCAGCAGCCAAGAGGGGGGGCGACTCTCTGGAAACACCATATATTTT CASSQEGGRLSGNTIYF
once - 14 TRBJ2-5 TRBV6-5 TGTGCCAGCAGTTACGGCGGCAGTAAAGAGACCCAGTACTTC CASSYGGSKETQYF
- - 15 TRBJ1-1 TRBV6-5 TGTGCCAGCAATCCTACAGAGGGTATGAACACTGAAGCTTTCTTT CASNPTEGMNTEAFF
- - 14 TRBJ2-3 TRBV10-3 TGTGCCATCAGTGAGTCGGGTTCTAAAGATACGCAGTATTTT CAISESGSKDTQYF